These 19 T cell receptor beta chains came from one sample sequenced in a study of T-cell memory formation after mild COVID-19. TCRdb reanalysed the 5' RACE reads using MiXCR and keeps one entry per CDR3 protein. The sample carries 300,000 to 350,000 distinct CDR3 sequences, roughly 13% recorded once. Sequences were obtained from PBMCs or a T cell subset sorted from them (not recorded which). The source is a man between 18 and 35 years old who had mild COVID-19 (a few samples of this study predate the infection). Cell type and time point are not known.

The CDR3 is CASRLGQGSSPLHF. CDR3 DNA sequence: TGTGCCAGCAGGCTGGGACAGGGAAGTTCACCCCTCCACTTT. V usage is TRBV7-2 and J usage is TRBJ1-6; 9 bases agree with TRBD1. The CDR3 has 14 amino acids. The trim removed 6 bases at V and 9 bases at J, leaving 6 bases unmatched. The germline CDR1 and CDR2 sequences are SGHTA and FQGNSA.

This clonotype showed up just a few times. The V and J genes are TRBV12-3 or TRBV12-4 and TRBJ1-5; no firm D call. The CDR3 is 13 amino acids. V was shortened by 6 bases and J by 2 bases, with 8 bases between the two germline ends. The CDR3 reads CASRRLGNQPQHF. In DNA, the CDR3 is TGTGCCAGCAGGAGGTTAGGCAATCAGCCCCAGCATTTT.

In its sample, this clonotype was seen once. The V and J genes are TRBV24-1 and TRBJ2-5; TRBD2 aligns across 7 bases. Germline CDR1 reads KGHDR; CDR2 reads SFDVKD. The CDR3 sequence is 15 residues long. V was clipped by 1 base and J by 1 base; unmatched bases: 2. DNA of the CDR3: TGTGCCACCAGTGATTTTGTAGCGGGCCAAGAGACCCAGTACTTC. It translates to CATSDFVAGQETQYF.

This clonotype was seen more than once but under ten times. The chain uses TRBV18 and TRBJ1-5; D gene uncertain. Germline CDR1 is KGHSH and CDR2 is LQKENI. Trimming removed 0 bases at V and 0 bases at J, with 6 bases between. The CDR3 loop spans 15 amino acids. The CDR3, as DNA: TGTGCCAGCTCACCACCGGGGTATAGCAATCAGCCCCAGCATTTT. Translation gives CASSPPGYSNQPQHF.

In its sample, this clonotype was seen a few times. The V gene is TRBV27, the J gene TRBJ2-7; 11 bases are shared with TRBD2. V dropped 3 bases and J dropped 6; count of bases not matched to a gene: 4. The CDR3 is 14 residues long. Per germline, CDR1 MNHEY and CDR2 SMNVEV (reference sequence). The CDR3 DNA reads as TGTGCCAGCAGTTTTAGCGGGGGGGCTGCCGAGCAGTACGTC. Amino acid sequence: CASSFSGGAAEQYV.

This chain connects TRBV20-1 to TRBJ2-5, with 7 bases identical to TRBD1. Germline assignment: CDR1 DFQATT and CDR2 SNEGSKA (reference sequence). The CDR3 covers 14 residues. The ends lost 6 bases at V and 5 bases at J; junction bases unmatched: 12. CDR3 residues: CSAPNRGLTETQYF. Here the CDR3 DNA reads TGCAGTGCGCCCAACAGGGGTCTGACGGAGACCCAGTACTTC.

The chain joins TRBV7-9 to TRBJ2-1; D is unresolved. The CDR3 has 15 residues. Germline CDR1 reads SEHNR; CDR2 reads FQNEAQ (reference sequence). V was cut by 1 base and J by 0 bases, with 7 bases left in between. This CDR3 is CASSLGDGSYNEQFF. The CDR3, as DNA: TGTGCCAGCAGCTTAGGCGACGGCTCCTACAATGAGCAGTTCTTC. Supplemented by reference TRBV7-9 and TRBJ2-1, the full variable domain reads DTGVSQNPRHKITKRGQNVTFRCDPISEHNRLYWYRQTLGQGPEFLTYFQNEAQLEKSRLLSDRFSAERPKGSFSTLEIQRTEQGDSAMYLCASSLGDGSYNEQFFGPGTRLTVL.

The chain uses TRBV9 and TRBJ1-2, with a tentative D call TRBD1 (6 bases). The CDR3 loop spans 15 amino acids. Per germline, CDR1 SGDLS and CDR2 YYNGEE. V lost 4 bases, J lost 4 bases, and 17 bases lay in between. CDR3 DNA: TGTGCCAGCAGCCCATCAGAGGGGGGCATCTATGGCTACACCTTC. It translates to CASSPSEGGIYGYTF.

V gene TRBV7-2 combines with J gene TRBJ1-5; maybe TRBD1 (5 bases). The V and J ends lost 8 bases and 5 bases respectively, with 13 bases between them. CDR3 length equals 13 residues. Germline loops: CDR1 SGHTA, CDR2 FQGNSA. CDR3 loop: CASGPRGDQPQHF. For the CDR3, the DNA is TGTGCCAGCGGCCCTCGGGGGGATCAGCCCCAGCATTTT.

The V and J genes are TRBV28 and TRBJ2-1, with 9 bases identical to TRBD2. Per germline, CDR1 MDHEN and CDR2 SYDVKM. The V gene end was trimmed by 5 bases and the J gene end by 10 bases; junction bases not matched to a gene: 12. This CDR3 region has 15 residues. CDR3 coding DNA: TGTGCCAGCAGTGGTAGCTGGCGGGGGGGCCGCGAGCAGTTCTTC. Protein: CASSGSWRGGREQFF.

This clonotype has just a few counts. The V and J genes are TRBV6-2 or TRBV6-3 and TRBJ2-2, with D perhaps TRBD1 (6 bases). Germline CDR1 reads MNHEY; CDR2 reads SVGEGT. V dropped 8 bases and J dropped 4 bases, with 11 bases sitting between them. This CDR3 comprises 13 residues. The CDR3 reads CASHRAVTGELFF. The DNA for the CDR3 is TGTGCCAGCCACAGGGCGGTCACCGGGGAGCTGTTTTTT.

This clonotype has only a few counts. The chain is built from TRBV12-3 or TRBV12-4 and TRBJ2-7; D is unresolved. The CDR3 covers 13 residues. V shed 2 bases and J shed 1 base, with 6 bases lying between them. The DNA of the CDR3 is TGTGCCAGCAGTTTACAGCCTTCCTACGAGCAGTACTTC. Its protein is CASSLQPSYEQYF.

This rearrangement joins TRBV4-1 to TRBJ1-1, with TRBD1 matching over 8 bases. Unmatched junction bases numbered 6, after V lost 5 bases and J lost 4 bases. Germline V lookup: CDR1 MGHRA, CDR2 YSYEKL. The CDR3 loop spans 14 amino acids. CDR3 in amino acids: CASSYDRGSTEAFF. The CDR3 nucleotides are TGCGCCAGCAGCTATGACAGGGGATCCACTGAAGCTTTCTTT.

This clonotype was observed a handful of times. CDR3 sequence: CASSSAGTGDEKLFF. The CDR3 bases are TGCGCCAGCAGCTCGGCCGGGACAGGGGATGAAAAACTGTTTTTT. The J gene is TRBJ1-4, the V gene TRBV5-1, with TRBD1 matching over 10 bases. With V trimmed by 3 bases and J by 6 bases, 5 bases remained unmatched. The germline CDR1 and CDR2 sequences are SGHRS and YFSETQ. This CDR3 region has 15 residues.

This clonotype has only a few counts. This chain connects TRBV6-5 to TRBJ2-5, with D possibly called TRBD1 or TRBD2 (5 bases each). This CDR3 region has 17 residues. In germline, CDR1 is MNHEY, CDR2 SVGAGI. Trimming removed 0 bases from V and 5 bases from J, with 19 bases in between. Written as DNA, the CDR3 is TGTGCCAGCAGTTACTCGCAGGGCAGGCCCCGCGGGGAGACCCAGTACTTC. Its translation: CASSYSQGRPRGETQYF.

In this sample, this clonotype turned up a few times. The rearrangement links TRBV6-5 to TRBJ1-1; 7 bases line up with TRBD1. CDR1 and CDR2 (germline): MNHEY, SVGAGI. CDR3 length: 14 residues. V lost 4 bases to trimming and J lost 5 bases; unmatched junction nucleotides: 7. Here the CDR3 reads CASSSGGSWTEAFF. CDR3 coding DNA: TGTGCCAGCAGTTCAGGGGGATCGTGGACTGAAGCTTTCTTT.

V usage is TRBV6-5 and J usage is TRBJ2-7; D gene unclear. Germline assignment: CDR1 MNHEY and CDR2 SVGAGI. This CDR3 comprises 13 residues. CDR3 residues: CATEARAPYEQYV. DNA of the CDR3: TGTGCTACTGAGGCTAGGGCCCCCTACGAGCAGTACGTC.

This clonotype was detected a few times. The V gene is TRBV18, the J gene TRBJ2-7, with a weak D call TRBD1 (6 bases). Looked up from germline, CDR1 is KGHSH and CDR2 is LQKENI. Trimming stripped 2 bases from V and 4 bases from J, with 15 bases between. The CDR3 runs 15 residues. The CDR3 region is CASSPLGQPIYEQYF. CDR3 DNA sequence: TGTGCCAGCTCACCATTAGGACAGCCGATTTACGAGCAGTACTTC.

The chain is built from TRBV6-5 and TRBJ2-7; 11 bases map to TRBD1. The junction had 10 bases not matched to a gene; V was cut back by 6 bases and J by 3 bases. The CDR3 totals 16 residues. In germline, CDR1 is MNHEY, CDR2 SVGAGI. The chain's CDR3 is CASRPTWTGGVYEQYV. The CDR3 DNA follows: TGTGCCAGCAGGCCCACCTGGACAGGGGGCGTCTACGAGCAGTACGTC.